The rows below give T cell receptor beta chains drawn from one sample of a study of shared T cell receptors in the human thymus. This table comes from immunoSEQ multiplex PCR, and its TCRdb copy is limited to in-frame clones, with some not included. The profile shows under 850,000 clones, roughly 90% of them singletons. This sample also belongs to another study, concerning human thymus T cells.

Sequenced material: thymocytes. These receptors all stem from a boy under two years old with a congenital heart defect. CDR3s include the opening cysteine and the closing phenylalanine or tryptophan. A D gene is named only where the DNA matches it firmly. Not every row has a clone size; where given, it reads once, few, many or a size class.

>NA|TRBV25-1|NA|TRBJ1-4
TGTGCCAGCAGTGAATGTGGCAGGGTGGGGTGTGATGAAAAACTGTTTTTT
CASSECGRVGCDEKLFF
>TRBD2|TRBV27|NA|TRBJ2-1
TGTGCCACCAAACATAGCGGGTCTTCCTACAATGAGCAGTTCTTC
CATKHSGSSYNEQFF
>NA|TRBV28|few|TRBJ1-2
TGTGCCAGCAGGCCTAAGCGGGGCTACACCTTC
CASRPKRGYTF
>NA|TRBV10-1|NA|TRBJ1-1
TGCGCCTCTAAAGGAGCAATGAACACTGAAGCTTTCTTT
CASKGAMNTEAFF
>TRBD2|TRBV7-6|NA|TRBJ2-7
TGTGCCAGCAGCCCTATTGATAGCGGGATCTCCTACGAGCAGTACTTC
CASSPIDSGISYEQYF
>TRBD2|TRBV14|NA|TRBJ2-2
TGTGCCAGCAGCCAAGATCGAGGTAGCGGGAGTTTTACCGGGGAGCTGTTTTTT
CASSQDRGSGSFTGELFF
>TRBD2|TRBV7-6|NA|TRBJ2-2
TGTGCCAGCAGCCCCTATAGAGTGGGAGGGGCGAACACCGGGGAGCTGTTTTTT
CASSPYRVGGANTGELFF
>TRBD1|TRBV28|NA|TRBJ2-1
TGTGCCATCCGACCGGGACAGGGTCTGTTTGACGTCGGGGCGAGAGACTACAATGAGCAGTTCTTC
CAIRPGQGLFDVGARDYNEQFF
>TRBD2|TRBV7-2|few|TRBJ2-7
TGTGCCAGCAGCTTATCTAGCGGGTACTACTACGAGCAGTACTTC
CASSLSSGYYYEQYF
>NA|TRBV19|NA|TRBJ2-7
TGTGCCAGCAGGCCCGGGGGTAGGTGGACCTACGAGCAGTACTTC
CASRPGGRWTYEQYF
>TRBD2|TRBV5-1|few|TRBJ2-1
TGCGCCAGCAGCTGGACTAGCGAGGATGAGCAGTTCTTC
CASSWTSEDEQFF
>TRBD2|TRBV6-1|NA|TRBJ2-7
TGTGCCAGCAGCCGGGGAGCGGGAGTTTCCTACGAGCAGTACTTC
CASSRGAGVSYEQYF
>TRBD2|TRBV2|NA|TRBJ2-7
TGTGCCAGCAGCGGACTAGCGGGAGGGTACGAGCAGTACTTC
CASSGLAGGYEQYF
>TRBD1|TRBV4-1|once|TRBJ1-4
TGCGCCAGCAGCCAAGCGTCGGGACAGAAGTTTGAAAAACTGTTTTTT
CASSQASGQKFEKLFF
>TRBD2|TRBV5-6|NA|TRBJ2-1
TGTGCCAGCTTCCGGCCTGCTAGCGGGAGGCTATACAATGAGCAGTTCTTC
CASFRPASGRLYNEQFF
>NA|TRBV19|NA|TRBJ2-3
TGTGCCAGCCGGAACAGGAGACTCACAGATACGCAGTATTTT
CASRNRRLTDTQYF
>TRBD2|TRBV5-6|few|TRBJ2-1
TGTGCCAGCAGCTTGGCGGGACTAGGAAGGGATGAGCAGTTCTTC
CASSLAGLGRDEQFF
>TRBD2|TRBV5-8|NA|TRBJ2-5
TGTGCCAGCAGCTCTCGGTTTAGCGGGATGGAGACCCAGTACTTC
CASSSRFSGMETQYF
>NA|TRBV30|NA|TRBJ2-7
TGTGCCTGGAGTGTAATAGGGGCCTACGAGCAGTACTTC
CAWSVIGAYEQYF
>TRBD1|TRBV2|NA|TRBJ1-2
TGTGCCAGCGACCAAACGGGGACAGACTATGGCTACACCTTC
CASDQTGTDYGYTF